This TCR beta chain originates from a study of T-cell reconstitution after alpha-beta-depleted transplantation in children. The library targeted TCRbeta and was prepared with unique molecular identifiers. TCRdb itself ran the PCR reads through MiXCR, one entry per CDR3 protein. The data show over 450,000 distinct CDR3 sequences, more than 9% seen once. The CDR3 spans 14 residues. In germline, CDR1 is DFQATT, CDR2 SNEGSKA (reference sequence). The V gene end was trimmed by 3 bases and the J gene end by 6 bases; junction bases not matched to a gene: 9. This clonotype was counted between two and nine times.

The chain couples TRBV20-1 to TRBJ2-7, with 9 bases identical to TRBD1. The origin of this receptor is a child under 10 years old with inherited bone marrow failure, due to receive a stem cell transplant. The source material was PBMCs, sampled before TCRalphabeta/CD19-depleted stem cell transplant. The CDR3 DNA reads TGCAGTGCTAGTTCACGGACAGGGGAAGCCGAGCAGTACTTC. Amino acids: CSASSRTGEAEQYF.